The 17 T cell receptor beta chains given below trace back to one sample, sequenced in a study of T cells in Graves' hyperthyroidism and ophthalmopathy. Regions amplified from RNA transcripts were the TCR beta CDR3 regions. TCR CDR3 underwent first-round RT-PCR with the HTBI primer set. TCRdb passed the multiplex PCR reads through MiXCR, listing each CDR3 protein once. The sample records some 320,000 distinct CDR3 sequences, roughly an eighth being singletons. The specimen sequenced was blood. The receptor source for this set is a woman aged 40 to 50 with Graves' ophthalmopathy.

This clonotype was seen more than once but under ten times. The rearrangement joins TRBV7-2 to TRBJ2-1; D uncertain. The V gene's germline CDR1 is SGHTA and CDR2 FQGNSA. The CDR3 consists of 14 residues. V dropped 1 base and J dropped 8 bases, with 12 bases sitting between them. The chain's CDR3 is CASSLVADHDEQFF. CDR3 sequence (DNA): TGTGCCAGCAGCTTAGTTGCAGACCACGATGAGCAGTTCTTC.

The DNA for the CDR3 is TGTGCCAGCAGCCCGGGGGGGACCCGGAGGGAGCTGTTTTTT. Its translation: CASSPGGTRRELFF. V is TRBV7-9 and J is TRBJ2-2; 8 positions match TRBD2. V gave up 5 bases and J gave up 9 bases; unmatched junction bases: 8. The CDR3 runs 14 residues. In germline, CDR1 is SEHNR, CDR2 FQNEAQ (reference sequence).

This clonotype has only a few counts. V and J are TRBV10-3 and TRBJ1-1, with TRBD1 identical over 8 bases. Germline CDR1 and CDR2: ENHRY and SYGVKD. Losses at the gene ends were 2 bases for V and 2 bases for J; bases not matched to a gene: 22. This CDR3 has 21 residues. CDR3 loop: CAISETNYLWTGSPSNTEAFF. CDR3 coding DNA: TGTGCCATCAGTGAGACCAACTACCTCTGGACAGGGAGCCCGTCTAACACTGAAGCTTTCTTT.

This clonotype was found a few times. Given a much more abundant clone one base away, this may be a read error. This chain connects TRBV28 to TRBJ2-3; TRBD2 is a possible D gene (5 bases). Germline V gene data show CDR1 as MDHEN and CDR2 as SYDVKM. The CDR3 runs to 15 residues. CDR3 region: CASSLPKPSTDAQYF. Here the CDR3 DNA reads TGTGCCAGCAGTCTCCCTAAGCCTAGCACAGATGCGCAGTATTTT. Together with reference TRBV28 and TRBJ2-3, the CDR3 gives the full variable domain: DVKVTQSSRYLVKRTGEKVFLECVQDMDHENMFWYRQDPGLGLRLIYFSYDVKMKEKGDIPEGYSVSREKKERFSLILESASTNQTSMYLCASSLPKPSTDAQYFGPGTRLTVL.

At least ten counts were recorded for this clonotype. The chain carries TRBV20-1 and TRBJ2-1; 9 bases agree with TRBD2. Looked up from germline, CDR1 is DFQATT and CDR2 is SNEGSKA (reference sequence). V shed 3 bases and J 13 bases; nucleotides not matched to a gene: 13. This CDR3 comprises 14 residues. The CDR3 DNA follows: TGCAGTGCTAGCATCTTACGACTAGCGGAGCTTCAGTTCTTC. Translation gives CSASILRLAELQFF.

V gene TRBV20-1 combines with J gene TRBJ1-1, with D maybe TRBD1 (5 bases). The CDR3 length is 15 residues. Between the trimmed V and J ends, which lost 0 bases and 1 base, there was a span of 12 bases. Germline values: CDR1 DFQATT, CDR2 SNEGSKA (reference sequence). The CDR3 DNA reads as TGCAGTGCTAGAGACCCACTCACAGGGAACACTGAAGCTTTCTTT. It specifies CSARDPLTGNTEAFF.

The rearrangement joins TRBV6-1 to TRBJ2-5; 16 bases line up with TRBD2. The CDR3 spans 16 residues. Germline V gene lookup returns CDR1 MNHNS and CDR2 SASEGT. V dropped 8 bases and J dropped 5; count of bases not matched to a gene: 8. The CDR3, as DNA: TGTGCCAGCTTTAGGGGACTAGCGGGGGGGAGGGAGACCCAGTACTTC. Residues: CASFRGLAGGRETQYF.

This clonotype was seen at least ten times. The chain recombines TRBV6-1 with TRBJ2-7; no reliable D call. This CDR3 has 11 residues. Germline CDR1 reads MNHNS; CDR2 reads SASEGT. Trimming removed 10 bases at V and 4 bases at J, with 11 bases between. The CDR3 here is CAIRPLYEQYF. In DNA form, the CDR3 reads TGTGCCATCCGACCCCTATACGAGCAGTACTTC.

This clonotype came up a few times. The V and J genes are TRBV5-1 and TRBJ2-3; D is undetermined. This CDR3 has 14 residues. V was shortened by 0 bases and J by 1 base, with 6 bases between the two germline ends. In germline, CDR1 is SGHRS, CDR2 YFSETQ. CDR3 sequence (DNA): TGCGCCAGCAGCTTGGGAGTCGGCACAGATACGCAGTATTTT. Protein product: CASSLGVGTDTQYF. The full variable domain, its missing parts supplied by reference TRBV5-1 and TRBJ2-3, is KAGVTQTPRYLIKTRGQQVTLSCSPISGHRSVSWYQQTPGQGLQFLFEYFSETQRNKGNFPGRFSGRQFSNSRSEMNVSTLELGDSALYLCASSLGVGTDTQYFGPGTRLTVL.

This clonotype has a handful of counts. This CDR3 is CASSLVGLGGNEQFF. As DNA, the CDR3 is TGTGCCAGCAGCTTGGTGGGTCTGGGCGGGAATGAGCAGTTCTTC. The chain combines TRBV5-5 with TRBJ2-1, with D perhaps TRBD2 (5 bases). V lost 0 bases to trimming and J lost 7 bases, with 14 bases between them. Germline loops: CDR1 SGHKS, CDR2 YYEKEE (reference sequence). This CDR3 contains 15 residues.

In its sample, this clonotype was seen many times. CDR3 DNA sequence: TGCAGCGTTGATGGCGGGATCTCCTACAATGAGCAGTTCTTC. Its translation is CSVDGGISYNEQFF. The chain has TRBV29-1 and TRBJ2-1; maybe TRBD2 (6 bases). The germline V and J ends were trimmed by 3 bases and 0 bases, with 9 bases remaining between them. Germline V gene sequence: CDR1 SQVTM, CDR2 ANQGSEA. This CDR3 has 14 residues.

This chain connects TRBV6-2 or TRBV6-3 to TRBJ2-3; D remains ambiguous. Looked up from germline, CDR1 is MNHEY and CDR2 is SVGEGT. The CDR3 consists of 17 residues. V was clipped by 0 bases and J by 0 bases, with 13 bases between them. The CDR3 loop is CASSYSIGAISTDTQYF. The DNA for the CDR3 is TGTGCCAGCAGTTACTCGATTGGCGCGATTAGCACAGATACGCAGTATTTT.

DNA for the CDR3: TGTGCCAGCAGCTTCGACAGGGGGGCGTACGAGCAGTACTTC. Its protein product is CASSFDRGAYEQYF. The V call is TRBV11-2, the J call TRBJ2-7; 9 bases align to TRBD1. V lost 3 bases to trimming and J lost 4 bases; unmatched junction nucleotides: 4. The CDR3 runs to 14 residues. CDR1 is SGHAT and CDR2 is FQNNGV in the germline V gene.

The chain recombines TRBV9 with TRBJ1-2; TRBD1 is a possible D gene (5 bases). Trimming removed 0 bases at V and 8 bases at J, with 14 bases between. Germline CDR1 is SGDLS and CDR2 is YYNGEE. The CDR3 extends over 14 amino acids. The CDR3 coding sequence is TGTGCCAGCAGCGTAGGAAGGGGTCGAGGGGGCTACACCTTC. Its protein product is CASSVGRGRGGYTF. Full variable domain (missing parts from reference TRBV9 and TRBJ1-2): DSGVTQTPKHLITATGQRVTLRCSPRSGDLSVYWYQQSLDQGLQFLIQYYNGEERAKGNILERFSAQQFPDLHSELNLSSLELGDSALYFCASSVGRGRGGYTFGSGTRLTVV.

The V and J genes are TRBV4-2 and TRBJ2-3; D may be TRBD1 (5 bases). CDR3 length: 17 amino acids. Trimming removed 3 bases from V and 0 bases from J, with 16 bases in between. CDR1 is LGHNA, CDR2 YNFKEQ, per germline. CDR3 sequence: CASSQIPDSYSTDTQYF. DNA for the CDR3: TGTGCCAGCAGCCAGATCCCAGACAGCTATAGCACAGATACGCAGTATTTT.

This clonotype was detected ten times or more. The rearrangement joins TRBV27 to TRBJ2-2; D is unclear. Germline V gene sequence: CDR1 MNHEY, CDR2 SMNVEV (reference sequence). The CDR3 is 15 residues long. Trimming shortened V by 2 bases and J by 2 bases, and 9 bases separated the two germline ends. The CDR3 nucleotides read TGTGCCAGCAGTTTAATAGGGTCCAACACCGGGGAGCTGTTTTTT. It yields the protein CASSLIGSNTGELFF.

This clonotype appeared a few times. The chain recombines TRBV3-1 with TRBJ2-3; D remains unclear. Germline V gene lookup returns CDR1 LGHDT and CDR2 YNNKEL (reference sequence). The CDR3 has 16 amino acids. Trimming pared 1 base from V and 0 bases from J, leaving 11 bases between. The CDR3 nucleotides are TGTGCCAGCAGCCAAGGTTGGGGAACTAGCACAGATACGCAGTATTTT. This translates into CASSQGWGTSTDTQYF.